These 25 T cell receptor beta chains were all obtained from the same sample, sequenced in a study of blood T cell repertoires in COVID-19. Produced via immunoSEQ multiplex PCR; TCRdb's table is partial and in-frame only. The sample shows some 41,000 clones, 89% of them seen only once. The specimen sequenced was peripheral blood. These receptors were taken from a man in his sixties or seventies with active COVID-19.

This clone was found once. This sequence joins TRBV9 and TRBJ1-2; no reliable D call. Germline V gives CDR1 SGDLS, CDR2 YYNGEE. The CDR3 has 14 amino acids. Trimming stripped 4 bases from V and 2 bases from J, with 12 bases between. CDR3 nucleotides: TGTGCCAGCAGCTCGAGGACGGGGAACTATGGCTACACCTTC. Residues: CASSSRTGNYGYTF.

The chain combines TRBV5-4 with TRBJ2-3; 9 nucleotides align to TRBD2. The ends lost 4 bases at V and 6 bases at J; junction bases unmatched: 9. Germline V CDR1 and CDR2: SGHNT, YYREEE (reference sequence). The CDR3 has 15 residues. The DNA of the CDR3 is TGTGCCAGCAGCGGCCGTGGACTAGCGAAGGATACGCAGTATTTT. This codes for CASSGRGLAKDTQYF.

V and J are TRBV28 and TRBJ2-5, with D possibly TRBD2 on 7 matching bases. Trimming took 3 bases from V and 1 from J, leaving 12 bases between them. Per germline, CDR1 MDHEN and CDR2 SYDVKM. The CDR3 is made up of 15 amino acids. For the CDR3, the DNA is TGTGCCAGCAGTTTGGGGGGGCTTTTCCAAGAGACCCAGTACTTC. It yields the protein CASSLGGLFQETQYF.

The chain combines TRBV12-1 with TRBJ2-1; the table's D call, TRBD2, has no DNA check behind it. TRBV12-1 counts as a pseudogene. CDR3 size: 20 residues. The CDR3 sequence is CASSQPGTSGGVSSYNEQFF. The CDR3, as DNA: TGTGCCAGCAGCCAACCCGGGACTAGCGGGGGGGTAAGCTCCTACAATGAGCAGTTCTTC.

The rearrangement joins TRBV7-8 to TRBJ2-7, with 7 bases lining up with TRBD2. Germline trimming cut 1 base from V and 2 bases from J; bases unmatched to any gene: 8. CDR1 and CDR2 from the germline V gene are SGHVS and FQNEAQ. This CDR3 comprises 16 residues. The CDR3 DNA is TGTGCCAGCAGCTTAGGAGTTGGCGGGGGACCCTACGAGCAGTACTTC. It encodes CASSLGVGGGPYEQYF.

The J gene is TRBJ1-4, the V gene TRBV27, with 7 bases fitting TRBD1. The germline gives CDR1 MNHEY, CDR2 SMNVEV (reference sequence). The CDR3 runs 14 residues. The ends lost 7 bases at V and 7 bases at J; junction bases unmatched: 9. The CDR3: CASTQTGNSEKLFF. In DNA, the CDR3 is TGTGCCAGCACCCAGACAGGGAACAGTGAAAAACTGTTTTTT.

V is TRBV11-2 and J is TRBJ1-1; 7 bases map to TRBD1. Trimming removed 5 bases from V and 2 bases from J; junction bases left unmatched: 5. The germline gives CDR1 SGHAT, CDR2 FQNNGV. The CDR3 is 14 amino acids. The CDR3 reads CASSVTGFNTEAFF. The CDR3 bases are TGTGCCAGCAGCGTGACAGGGTTTAACACTGAAGCTTTCTTT.

This clone turned up a few times. The gene calls are TRBV10-3 and TRBJ2-7; the D gene is possibly TRBD1 (5 bases). Germline CDR1 ENHRY, CDR2 SYGVKD. The CDR3 totals 15 residues. With 4 bases removed from V and 0 bases from J, the gap between germline ends came to 13 bases. CDR3 DNA: TGTGCCATCAGTGCCCTGGGTGGGGCCTCCTACGAGCAGTACTTC. It yields the protein CAISALGGASYEQYF.

This clone appeared once. The chain links TRBV2 to TRBJ1-5, with D possibly being TRBD1 (5 bases). The V gene's germline CDR1 is SNHLY and CDR2 FYNNEI. The CDR3 has 16 residues. The germline V and J ends were trimmed by 4 bases and 0 bases, with 13 bases remaining between them. CDR3 in DNA: TGTGCCAGCAGTGGTGGACATCTTTATAGCAATCAGCCCCAGCATTTT. Residues: CASSGGHLYSNQPQHF.

The chain uses TRBV5-1 and TRBJ1-1; D call uncertain. CDR1 and CDR2 from the germline V gene are SGHRS and YFSETQ. CDR3 length: 15 residues. Trimming left V 0 bases short and J 0 bases short, with 9 bases between. The DNA of the CDR3 is TGCGCCAGCAGCTTGGGGAGAATCTTGAACACTGAAGCTTTCTTT. Its translation: CASSLGRILNTEAFF.

CDR3 region: CASSRPGLAGGNIPYEQYF. In DNA, the CDR3 is TGTGCCAGCAGCCGTCCGGGACTAGCGGGGGGGAATATTCCCTACGAGCAGTACTTC. The chain uses TRBV7-9 and TRBJ2-7; 16 nucleotides agree with TRBD2. V lost 5 bases to trimming and J lost 2 bases; unmatched junction nucleotides: 12. The CDR3 is made up of 19 amino acids. Per the germline V gene, CDR1 is SEHNR and CDR2 is FQNEAQ (reference sequence).

This sequence joins TRBV4-1 and TRBJ1-1; D gene ambiguous. The CDR3 consists of 14 residues. Trimming stripped 0 bases from V and 3 bases from J, with 8 bases between. The germline V gene has CDR1 MGHRA and CDR2 YSYEKL. CDR3 region: CASSQENRDTEAFF. In nucleotides, the CDR3 is TGCGCCAGCAGCCAAGAAAACAGAGACACTGAAGCTTTCTTT.

The rearrangement links TRBV7-9 to TRBJ1-5; 8 nucleotides align to TRBD1. With 5 bases clipped from V and 6 bases from J, the junction kept 6 bases outside the gene matches. The germline CDR1 and CDR2 sequences are SEHNR and FQNEAQ (reference sequence). The CDR3 length is 14 residues. The CDR3 region is CASSLGQGSQPQHF. The CDR3 DNA sequence: TGTGCCAGCAGCCTCGGACAGGGTAGTCAGCCCCAGCATTTT. Based on the CDR3 plus reference TRBV7-9 and TRBJ1-5, the full variable domain is DTGVSQNPRHKITKRGQNVTFRCDPISEHNRLYWYRQTLGQGPEFLTYFQNEAQLEKSRLLSDRFSAERPKGSFSTLEIQRTEQGDSAMYLCASSLGQGSQPQHFGDGTRLSIL.

The chain employs TRBV5-1 and TRBJ2-2; 10 bases agree with TRBD2. J lost 4 bases, V lost 4 bases, and 10 bases had no gene match. This CDR3 is built from 17 residues. The V gene's germline CDR1 is SGHRS and CDR2 YFSETQ. CDR3: CASSPGVAGGGTGELFF. The CDR3 bases are TGCGCCAGCAGCCCCGGGGTAGCGGGAGGTGGCACCGGGGAGCTGTTTTTT. Drawing the rest from reference TRBV5-1 and TRBJ2-2, the complete variable domain is KAGVTQTPRYLIKTRGQQVTLSCSPISGHRSVSWYQQTPGQGLQFLFEYFSETQRNKGNFPGRFSGRQFSNSRSEMNVSTLELGDSALYLCASSPGVAGGGTGELFFGEGSRLTVL.

In DNA form, the CDR3 reads TGTGCCAGCAGCCAAGGGTCCTTACTAGCGGGGCCCTACGAGCAGTACTTC. Its protein product is CASSQGSLLAGPYEQYF. This chain joins TRBV3-1 (or the pseudogene TRBV3-2) and TRBJ2-7, with TRBD2 matching over 10 bases. Germline loops: CDR1 LGHDT, CDR2 YNNKEL (reference sequence). The CDR3 has 17 residues. Germline trimming cut 1 base from V and 2 bases from J; bases unmatched to any gene: 8.

The chain links TRBV11-2 to TRBJ2-7, with 9 bases lining up with TRBD2. Germline lookup yields CDR1 SGHAT and CDR2 FQNNGV. This CDR3 is 15 amino acids long. J was trimmed by 0 bases and V by 3 bases; bases with no gene match: 3. The CDR3 DNA sequence: TGTGCCAGCAGCTTGCGACTAGCGGTCTCCTACGAGCAGTACTTC. Protein sequence: CASSLRLAVSYEQYF.

This clone has just a few counts. The genes are TRBV7-9 and TRBJ1-6; 7 bases line up with TRBD1. CDR3 size: 14 residues. Germline CDR1 reads SEHNR; CDR2 reads FQNEAQ (reference sequence). The trim removed 5 bases at V and 6 bases at J, leaving 4 bases unmatched. In DNA, the CDR3 is TGTGCCAGCAGCGAAGACAGGGCTAATTCACCCCTCCACTTT. It codes for CASSEDRANSPLHF.

J is TRBJ2-6 and V is TRBV12-5; a possible D gene is TRBD2 (6 bases). Between the trimmed V and J ends, which lost 6 bases and 2 bases, there was a span of 11 bases. This CDR3 is built from 15 residues. Germline V gene lookup returns CDR1 LGHNT and CDR2 FRNRAP. CDR3 in DNA: TGTGCTAGTGGCCGGTCGGGGGCTGGGGCCAACGTCCTGACTTTC. It specifies CASGRSGAGANVLTF.

CDR3 amino acids: CASSLGVMRTEAFF. As DNA, the CDR3 is TGCGCCAGCAGCTTGGGGGTGATGAGGACTGAAGCTTTCTTT. The chain has TRBV5-1 and TRBJ1-1; no clear D gene. Germline assignment: CDR1 SGHRS and CDR2 YFSETQ. V shed 0 bases and J shed 5 bases, with 11 bases lying between them. There are 14 residues in the CDR3.

The rearrangement uses TRBV27 and TRBJ2-7, with 8 bases fitting TRBD1. After removal of 5 bases from V and 2 bases from J, the junction contained 14 bases not matched to a gene. This CDR3 has 17 amino acids. CDR1 and CDR2 from the germline V gene are MNHEY and SMNVEV (reference sequence). CDR3 residues: CASSLESGTGSPYEQYF. DNA for the CDR3: TGTGCCAGCAGTCTCGAGTCCGGGACAGGATCTCCCTACGAGCAGTACTTC.

J is TRBJ1-4 and V is TRBV27, with 7 bases fitting TRBD1. The CDR3 sequence is 15 residues long. CDR1 is MNHEY and CDR2 is SMNVEV in the germline V gene (reference sequence). V lost 5 bases to trimming and J lost 4 bases; unmatched junction nucleotides: 7. The CDR3 nucleotides are TGTGCCAGCAGTCTACAGGGGATTGGTAATGAAAAACTGTTTTTT. It codes for CASSLQGIGNEKLFF.

The chain recombines TRBV6-5 with TRBJ1-2, with D unclear. There are 14 residues in the CDR3. V lost 2 bases and J 7 bases, leaving 14 bases between the germline ends. The germline V gene has CDR1 MNHEY and CDR2 SVGAGI. The chain's CDR3 is CASSYSPGIRGYTF. The CDR3 region has the DNA TGTGCCAGCAGTTACAGTCCGGGGATACGTGGCTACACCTTC.

V and J are TRBV18 and TRBJ1-1, with 12 bases identical to TRBD1. The germline gives CDR1 KGHSH, CDR2 LQKENI. The length of the CDR3 is 16 residues. The junction had 8 bases not matched to a gene; V was cut back by 5 bases and J by 4 bases. Here the CDR3 reads CASSVGTGGFSTEAFF. Written as DNA, the CDR3 is TGTGCCAGCTCAGTCGGGACAGGGGGCTTTTCCACTGAAGCTTTCTTT.

The V call is TRBV7-9, the J call TRBJ2-7; 7 bases align to TRBD1. The CDR3 has 12 residues. CDR1 is SEHNR and CDR2 is FQNEAQ in the germline V gene (reference sequence). V lost 5 bases to trimming and J lost 7 bases; unmatched junction nucleotides: 5. For the CDR3, the DNA is TGTGCCAGCAGCACACAGGGGTGGGAGCAGTACTTC. Its protein product is CASSTQGWEQYF.

On this clone: The same CDR3 can be traced to other DNA sequences in this sample. The V call is TRBV12-3 or TRBV12-4, the J call TRBJ1-2; the D gene is possibly TRBD1 (6 bases). The CDR3 sequence is 11 residues long. V was shortened by 4 bases and J by 8 bases, with 8 bases between the two germline ends. In nucleotides, the CDR3 is TGTGCCAGCAGTTCCAGGGGCGGCTACACCTTC. As protein: CASSSRGGYTF.